The 7 T cell receptor beta chains reported below all come from one sample, sequenced in a study of control samples from healthy donors and cancer patients. This table comes from immunoSEQ multiplex PCR, and its TCRdb copy is limited to in-frame clones, with some not included. The table shows 90,000 to 130,000 clones, with 70% to 85% occurring only once. Sequenced material: blood. These TCRs come from a young man in good health.

The chain couples TRBV11-2 to TRBJ1-5; D gene ambiguous. The CDR3 is 13 residues long. Trimming left V 5 bases short and J 0 bases short, with 5 bases between. Germline loops: CDR1 SGHAT, CDR2 FQNNGV. The CDR3 reads CASSPDSNQPQHF. The CDR3 DNA is TGTGCCAGCAGCCCAGATAGCAATCAGCCCCAGCATTTT.

Of note for this clone: This same CDR3 is encoded by further DNA sequences in the sample. This chain joins TRBV18 and TRBJ2-7, with 9 bases identical to TRBD1. Germline V lookup: CDR1 KGHSH, CDR2 LQKENI. The CDR3 is 14 residues long. J was trimmed by 3 bases and V by 3 bases; bases with no gene match: 3. DNA of the CDR3: TGTGCCAGCTCACCCGGGACAGGGAGCTACGAGCAGTACTTC. This gives the protein CASSPGTGSYEQYF.

This rearrangement joins TRBV19 to TRBJ2-4; D might be TRBD2 (6 bases). V was clipped by 5 bases and J by 2 bases, with 25 bases between them. The CDR3 is 19 amino acids. CDR1 LNHDA and CDR2 SQIVND come from the germline V gene (reference sequence). The CDR3 nucleotides are TGTGCCAGTAGTCCAGGCTCTACCGGAGGGGCTAAATCCAAAAACATTCAGTACTTC. This encodes CASSPGSTGGAKSKNIQYF. The complete variable domain, with remaining parts taken from reference TRBV19 and TRBJ2-4, reads DGGITQSPKYLFRKEGQNVTLSCEQNLNHDAMYWYRQDPGQGLRLIYYSQIVNDFQKGDIAEGYSVSREKKESFPLTVTSAQKNPTAFYLCASSPGSTGGAKSKNIQYFGAGTRLSVL.

This clone was observed a single time. The chain recombines TRBV25-1 with TRBJ1-2; TRBD1 matches 7 bases. The germline V gene encodes CDR1 MGHDK and CDR2 SYGVNS. The CDR3 has 12 amino acids. Trimming removed 3 bases from V and 7 bases from J; junction bases left unmatched: 2. The chain's CDR3 is CASSDPGGGYTF. As DNA, the CDR3 is TGTGCCAGCAGTGACCCAGGGGGTGGCTACACCTTC.

This rearrangement joins TRBV5-5 to TRBJ2-7; 7 bases agree with TRBD1. The CDR3 has 14 amino acids. CDR1 and CDR2 from the germline V gene are SGHKS and YYEKEE (reference sequence). The V and J ends lost 5 bases and 2 bases, in that order; junction bases with no gene match: 7. The CDR3 protein is CASRSDRAAYEQYV. As DNA, the CDR3 is TGTGCCAGCAGGAGTGACAGGGCGGCCTACGAGCAGTACGTC.

V is TRBV6-1 and J is TRBJ2-2; 8 bases fit TRBD1. Germline CDR1 and CDR2: MNHNS and SASEGT. The junction had 0 bases not matched to a gene; V was cut back by 3 bases and J by 0 bases. The CDR3 length is 15 residues. CDR3 protein: CASSEDRANTGELFF. CDR3 nucleotide sequence: TGTGCCAGCAGTGAGGACAGGGCGAACACCGGGGAGCTGTTTTTT.

The chain employs TRBV6-6 and TRBJ2-7, with 8 positions matching TRBD2. Germline V lookup: CDR1 MNHNY, CDR2 SVGAGI (reference sequence). There are 14 residues in the CDR3. The trim removed 2 bases at V and 3 bases at J, leaving 3 bases unmatched. The CDR3 bases are TGTGCCAGCAGTTACGCGCGGGGGGACTACGAGCAGTACGTC. As protein: CASSYARGDYEQYV.